Given below is one T cell receptor beta chain in context. Germline values: CDR1 KGHDR, CDR2 SFDVKD. The CDR3 consists of 13 residues. V was clipped by 3 bases and J by 5 bases; unmatched bases: 3. The data were taken from a study of blood T cell repertoires in COVID-19. About the study: The United States, Italy and Spain supplied acute and convalescent COVID-19 samples. Sample material is recorded as cDNA or gDNA derived from T cells, B-cell-depleted T cells, or PBMCs.

In the authors' methods: Reference gene primers were amplified, and this amplification served to estimate nucleated cell counts. Clones were sequenced by immunoSEQ multiplex PCR, and TCRdb holds only the in-frame ones, with some missing. D and trimming were read from the DNA, whereas the V and J calls and clone size are those reported in that table. Among around 15,000 clones listed, roughly 76% were seen once. The chain combines TRBV24-1 with TRBJ2-7, with TRBD1 matching 7 bases. This clonotype originated in a man in his sixties or seventies with active or convalescent COVID-19. The sequenced sample consisted of peripheral blood. CDR3 sequence (DNA): TGTGCCACCAGTGATACAGGACAGGACGAGCAGTACTTC. Translating it yields CATSDTGQDEQYF.